These 6 T cell receptor beta chains were all obtained from the same sample, sequenced in a study of identical twins. TCRdb itself ran the 5' RACE reads through MiXCR, one entry per CDR3 protein. This table holds 500,000 or so distinct CDR3 sequences, 12% to 15% found once. The same data also contributed to another study, on yellow fever vaccine responses in identical twins.

The sequenced sample consisted of CD4+ T cells sorted from blood. The receptors were gathered from a woman aged 18-35 years in good health.

This chain's CDR3 is CASSGKTQYF. The CDR3, as DNA: TGCGCCAGCAGCGGAAAGACCCAGTACTTC. The chain has TRBV5-1 and TRBJ2-5; D unresolved. The CDR3 has 10 residues. Between the trimmed V and J ends, which lost 4 bases and 6 bases, there was a span of 4 bases. Looked up from germline, CDR1 is SGHRS and CDR2 is YFSETQ.

This clonotype appeared once. V usage is TRBV11-2 and J usage is TRBJ2-1; 9 nucleotides line up with TRBD2. Unmatched junction bases numbered 3, after V lost 1 base and J lost 8 bases. The germline V gene encodes CDR1 SGHAT and CDR2 FQNNGV. This CDR3 contains 14 residues. This CDR3 is CASSLGLAEDEQFF. DNA for the CDR3: TGTGCCAGCAGCTTAGGACTAGCGGAAGATGAGCAGTTCTTC. Looking up the rest from reference TRBV11-2 and TRBJ2-1 gives the full variable domain: EAGVAQSPRYKIIEKRQSVAFWCNPISGHATLYWYQQILGQGPKLLIQFQNNGVVDDSQLPKDRFSAERLKGVDSTLKIQPAKLEDSAVYLCASSLGLAEDEQFFGPGTRLTVL.

CDR3 region: CASSQGGGKTGELFF. The CDR3, as DNA: TGTGCCAGCAGCCAAGGGGGGGGCAAGACCGGGGAGCTGTTTTTT. The chain uses TRBV3-1 and TRBJ2-2; maybe TRBD2 (7 bases). The CDR3 length is 15 residues. Germline V CDR1 and CDR2: LGHDT, YNNKEL (reference sequence). Trimming stripped 1 base from V and 5 bases from J, with 11 bases between.

The V gene is TRBV5-1, the J gene TRBJ2-7; tentative D call: TRBD2 (6 bases). Trimming took off 4 bases at V and 2 bases at J, with 19 bases between the two ends. The CDR3 has 16 residues. Germline loops: CDR1 SGHRS, CDR2 YFSETQ. CDR3 DNA sequence: TGCGCCAGCAGCGCAGCCGGGGCGGGGCCCCCCTACGAGCAGTACTTC. It yields the protein CASSAAGAGPPYEQYF.

This chain links TRBV15 with TRBJ2-5; 9 bases map to TRBD1. V lost 4 bases to trimming and J lost 5 bases; unmatched junction nucleotides: 11. The length of the CDR3 is 16 residues. The germline V gene has CDR1 LNHNV and CDR2 YYDKDF (reference sequence). The CDR3, as DNA: TGTGCCACCAGCATGGGGACAGGGTATGCTGAGGAGACCCAGTACTTC. It translates to CATSMGTGYAEETQYF.

This clonotype occurred a few times. The CDR3 spells CASSSRGTQGMNTQYF. The CDR3 coding sequence is TGTGCCAGCAGCTCCAGAGGCACACAGGGTATGAATACGCAGTATTTT. This sequence joins TRBV7-2 and TRBJ2-3, with D possibly being TRBD1 (6 bases). This CDR3 is built from 16 residues. The germline V gene encodes CDR1 SGHTA and CDR2 FQGNSA. V lost 4 bases, J lost 7 bases, and 21 bases lay in between.